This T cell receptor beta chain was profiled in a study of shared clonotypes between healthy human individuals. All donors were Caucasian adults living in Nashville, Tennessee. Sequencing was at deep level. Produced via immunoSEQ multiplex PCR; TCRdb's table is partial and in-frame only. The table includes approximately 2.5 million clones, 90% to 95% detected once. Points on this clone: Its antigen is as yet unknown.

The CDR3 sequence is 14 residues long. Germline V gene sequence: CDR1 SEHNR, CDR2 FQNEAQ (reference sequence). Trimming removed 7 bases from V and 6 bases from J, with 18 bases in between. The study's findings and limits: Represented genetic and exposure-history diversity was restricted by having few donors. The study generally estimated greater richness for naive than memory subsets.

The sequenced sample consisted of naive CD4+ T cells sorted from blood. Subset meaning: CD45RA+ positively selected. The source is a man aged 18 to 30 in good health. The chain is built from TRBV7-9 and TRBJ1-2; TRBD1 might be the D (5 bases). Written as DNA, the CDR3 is TGTGCCAGCAACCCGGGGCAGGTCTTCGATGGCTACACCTTC. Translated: CASNPGQVFDGYTF.